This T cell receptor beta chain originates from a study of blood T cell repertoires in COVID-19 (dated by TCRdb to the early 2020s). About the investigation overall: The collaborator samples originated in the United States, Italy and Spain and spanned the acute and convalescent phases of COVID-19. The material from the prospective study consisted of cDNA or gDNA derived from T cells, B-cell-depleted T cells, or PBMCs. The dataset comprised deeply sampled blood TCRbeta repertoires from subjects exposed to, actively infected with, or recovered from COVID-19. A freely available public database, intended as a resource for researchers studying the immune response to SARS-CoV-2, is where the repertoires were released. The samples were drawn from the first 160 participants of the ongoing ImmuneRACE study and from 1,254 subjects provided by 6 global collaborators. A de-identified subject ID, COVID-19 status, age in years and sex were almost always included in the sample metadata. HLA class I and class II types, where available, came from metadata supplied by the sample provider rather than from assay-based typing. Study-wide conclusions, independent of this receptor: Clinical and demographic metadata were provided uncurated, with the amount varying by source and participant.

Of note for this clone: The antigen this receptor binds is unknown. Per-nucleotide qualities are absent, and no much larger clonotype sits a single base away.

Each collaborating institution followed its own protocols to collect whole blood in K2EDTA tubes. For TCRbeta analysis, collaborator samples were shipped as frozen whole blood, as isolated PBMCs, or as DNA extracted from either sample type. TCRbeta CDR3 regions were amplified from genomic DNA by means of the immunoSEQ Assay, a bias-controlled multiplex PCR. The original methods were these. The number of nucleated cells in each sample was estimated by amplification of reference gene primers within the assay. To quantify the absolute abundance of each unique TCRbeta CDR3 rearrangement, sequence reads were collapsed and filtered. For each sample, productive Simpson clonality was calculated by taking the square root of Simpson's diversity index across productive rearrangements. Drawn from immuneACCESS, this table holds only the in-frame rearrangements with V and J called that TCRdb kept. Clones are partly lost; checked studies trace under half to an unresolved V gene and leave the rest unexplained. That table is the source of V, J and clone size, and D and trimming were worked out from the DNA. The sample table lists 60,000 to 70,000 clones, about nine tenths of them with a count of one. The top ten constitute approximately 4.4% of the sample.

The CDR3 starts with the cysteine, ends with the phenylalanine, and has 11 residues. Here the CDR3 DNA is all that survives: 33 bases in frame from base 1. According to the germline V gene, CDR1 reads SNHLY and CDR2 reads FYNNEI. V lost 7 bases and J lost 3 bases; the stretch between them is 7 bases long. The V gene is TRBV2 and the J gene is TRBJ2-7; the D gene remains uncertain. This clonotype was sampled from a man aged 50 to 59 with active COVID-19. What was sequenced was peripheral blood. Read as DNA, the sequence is TGTGCCAGCACCTATGGCTACGAGCAGTACTTC. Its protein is CASTYGYEQYF.